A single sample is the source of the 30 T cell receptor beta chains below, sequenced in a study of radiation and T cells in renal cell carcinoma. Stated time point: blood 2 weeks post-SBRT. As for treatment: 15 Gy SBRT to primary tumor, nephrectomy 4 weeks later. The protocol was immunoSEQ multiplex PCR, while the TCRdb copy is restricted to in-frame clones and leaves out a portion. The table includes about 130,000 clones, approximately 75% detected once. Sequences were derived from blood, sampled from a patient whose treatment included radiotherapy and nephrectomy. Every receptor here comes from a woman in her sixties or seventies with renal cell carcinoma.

CDR3 loop: CASSLLSDNQPQHF. The CDR3 nucleotides are TGTGCCAGCAGTTTACTCAGCGACAATCAGCCCCAGCATTTT. This chain joins TRBV28 and TRBJ1-5, with D unresolved. The CDR3 extends over 14 amino acids. V gave up 2 bases and J gave up 3 bases, with 8 bases separating them. Germline assignment: CDR1 MDHEN and CDR2 SYDVKM. The complete variable domain, with remaining parts taken from reference TRBV28 and TRBJ1-5, reads DVKVTQSSRYLVKRTGEKVFLECVQDMDHENMFWYRQDPGLGLRLIYFSYDVKMKEKGDIPEGYSVSREKKERFSLILESASTNQTSMYLCASSLLSDNQPQHFGDGTRLSIL.

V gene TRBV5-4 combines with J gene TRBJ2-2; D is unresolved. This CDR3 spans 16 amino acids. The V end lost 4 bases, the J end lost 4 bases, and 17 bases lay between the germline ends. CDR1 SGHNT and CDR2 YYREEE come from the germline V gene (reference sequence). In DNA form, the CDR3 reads TGTGCCAGCAGCGTGGAACTTCGACGGTCCACCGGGGAGCTGTTTTTT. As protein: CASSVELRRSTGELFF.

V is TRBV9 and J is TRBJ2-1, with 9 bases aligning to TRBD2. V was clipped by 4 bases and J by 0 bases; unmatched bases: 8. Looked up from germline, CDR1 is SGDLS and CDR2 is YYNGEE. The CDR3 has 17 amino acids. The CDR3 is CASSPGGSGGSYNEQFF. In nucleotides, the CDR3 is TGTGCCAGCAGCCCAGGGGGTAGCGGGGGCTCCTACAATGAGCAGTTCTTC. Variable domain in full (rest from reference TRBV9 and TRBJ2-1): DSGVTQTPKHLITATGQRVTLRCSPRSGDLSVYWYQQSLDQGLQFLIQYYNGEERAKGNILERFSAQQFPDLHSELNLSSLELGDSALYFCASSPGGSGGSYNEQFFGPGTRLTVL.

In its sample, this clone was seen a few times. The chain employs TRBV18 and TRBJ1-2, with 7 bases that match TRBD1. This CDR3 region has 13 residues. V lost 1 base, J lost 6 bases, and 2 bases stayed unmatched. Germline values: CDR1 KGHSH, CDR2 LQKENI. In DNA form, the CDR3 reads TGTGCCAGCTCACCACAGGGGGCGGATGGCTACACCTTC. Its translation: CASSPQGADGYTF.

CDR3 DNA sequence: TGTGCCAGCAGCTTTGGACAGGGGCTCGACTTCGCGAACACCGGGGAGCTGTTTTTT. Residues: CASSFGQGLDFANTGELFF. The rearrangement links TRBV13 to TRBJ2-2; 9 positions match TRBD1. This CDR3 comprises 19 residues. The V segment lost 3 bases and the J segment 0 bases; nucleotides outside the gene matches: 11. Germline lookup yields CDR1 PRHDT and CDR2 FYEKMQ (reference sequence).

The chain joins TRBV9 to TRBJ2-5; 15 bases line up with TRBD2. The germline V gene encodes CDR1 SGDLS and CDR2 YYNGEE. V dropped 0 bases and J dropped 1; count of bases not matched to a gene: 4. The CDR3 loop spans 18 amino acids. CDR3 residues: CASSVAGTSGGTQETQYF. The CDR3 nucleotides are TGTGCCAGCAGCGTAGCTGGGACTAGCGGGGGGACCCAAGAGACCCAGTACTTC. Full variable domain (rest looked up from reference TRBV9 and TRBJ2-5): DSGVTQTPKHLITATGQRVTLRCSPRSGDLSVYWYQQSLDQGLQFLIQYYNGEERAKGNILERFSAQQFPDLHSELNLSSLELGDSALYFCASSVAGTSGGTQETQYFGPGTRLLVL.

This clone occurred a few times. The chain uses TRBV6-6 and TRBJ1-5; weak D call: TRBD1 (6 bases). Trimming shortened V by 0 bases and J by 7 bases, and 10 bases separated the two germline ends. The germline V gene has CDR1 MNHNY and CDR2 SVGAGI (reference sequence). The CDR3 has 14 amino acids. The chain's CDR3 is CASSYSIGGQPQHF. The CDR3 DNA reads TGTGCCAGCAGTTACTCGATTGGGGGCCAGCCCCAGCATTTT.

In DNA form, the CDR3 reads TGTGCCAGCAGTTTAGGGGGTCGGCCAGCCTACAATGAGCAGTTCTTC. This codes for CASSLGGRPAYNEQFF. This chain links TRBV27 with TRBJ2-1; D might be TRBD1 or TRBD2, each matching 5 bases. Germline lookup yields CDR1 MNHEY and CDR2 SMNVEV (reference sequence). The CDR3 spans 16 residues. V was pared by 2 bases and J by 2 bases, with 13 bases between.

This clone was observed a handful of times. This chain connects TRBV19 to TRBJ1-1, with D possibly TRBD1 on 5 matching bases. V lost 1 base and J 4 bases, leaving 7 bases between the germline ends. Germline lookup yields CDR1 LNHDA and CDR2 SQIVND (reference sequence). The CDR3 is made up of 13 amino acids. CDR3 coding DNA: TGTGCCAGTAGTATAGGGAGGGGCACTGAAGCTTTCTTT. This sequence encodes CASSIGRGTEAFF.

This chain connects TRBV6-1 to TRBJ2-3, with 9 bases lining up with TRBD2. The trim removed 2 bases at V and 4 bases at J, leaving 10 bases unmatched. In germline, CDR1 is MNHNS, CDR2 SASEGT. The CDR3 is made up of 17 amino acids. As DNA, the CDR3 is TGTGCCAGCAGTGAAAATAGGCTAGCGGGATTCGCAGATACGCAGTATTTT. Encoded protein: CASSENRLAGFADTQYF.

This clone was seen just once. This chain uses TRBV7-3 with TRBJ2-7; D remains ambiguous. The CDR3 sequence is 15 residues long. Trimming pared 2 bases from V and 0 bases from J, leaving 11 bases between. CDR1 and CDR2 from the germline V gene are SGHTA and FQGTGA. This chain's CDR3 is CASSLAAGLSYEQYF. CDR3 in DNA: TGTGCCAGCAGCTTAGCGGCAGGCCTCTCCTACGAGCAGTACTTC.

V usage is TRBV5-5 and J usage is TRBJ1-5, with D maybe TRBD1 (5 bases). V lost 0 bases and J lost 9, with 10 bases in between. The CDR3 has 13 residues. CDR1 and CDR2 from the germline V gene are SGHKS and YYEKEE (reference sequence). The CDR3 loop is CASSLGDGSPQHF. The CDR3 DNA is TGTGCCAGCAGCTTGGGGGACGGGTCGCCCCAGCATTTT.

The CDR3 bases are TGTGCCAGCAGCTTAGGGGTCACCTCCTACGAGCAGTACTTC. Residues: CASSLGVTSYEQYF. V gene TRBV11-2 combines with J gene TRBJ2-7; no firm D call. This CDR3 region has 14 residues. V was shortened by 1 base and J by 0 bases, with 7 bases between the two germline ends. Per germline, CDR1 SGHAT and CDR2 FQNNGV.

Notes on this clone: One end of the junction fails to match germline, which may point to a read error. Written as DNA, the CDR3 is TGTGCCAGCAACTTGGAACTGACAGGGGGCTATGGCTACACCTTC. Residues: CASNLELTGGYGYTF. The chain joins TRBV5-4 to TRBJ1-2; 9 nucleotides agree with TRBD1. There are 15 residues in the CDR3. Germline-derived CDR1 and CDR2 are SGHNT and YYREEE (reference sequence).

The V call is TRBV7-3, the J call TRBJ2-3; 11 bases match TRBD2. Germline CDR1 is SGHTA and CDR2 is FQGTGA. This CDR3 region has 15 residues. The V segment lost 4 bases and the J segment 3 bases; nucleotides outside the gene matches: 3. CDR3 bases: TGTGCCAGCAGCTCACTAGCGGGAGAAACAGATACGCAGTATTTT. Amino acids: CASSSLAGETDTQYF.

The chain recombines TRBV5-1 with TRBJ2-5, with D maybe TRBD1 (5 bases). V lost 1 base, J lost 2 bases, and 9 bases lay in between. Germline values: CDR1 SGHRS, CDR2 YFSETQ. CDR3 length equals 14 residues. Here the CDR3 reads CASSLLTGQETQYF. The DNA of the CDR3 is TGCGCCAGCAGCTTGTTAACAGGACAAGAGACCCAGTACTTC.

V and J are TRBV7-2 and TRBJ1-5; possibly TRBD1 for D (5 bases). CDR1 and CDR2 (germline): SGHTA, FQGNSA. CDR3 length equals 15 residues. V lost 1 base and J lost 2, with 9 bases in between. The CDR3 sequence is CASSLDRFGNQPQHF. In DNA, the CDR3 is TGTGCCAGCAGCTTAGACAGGTTCGGCAATCAGCCCCAGCATTTT.

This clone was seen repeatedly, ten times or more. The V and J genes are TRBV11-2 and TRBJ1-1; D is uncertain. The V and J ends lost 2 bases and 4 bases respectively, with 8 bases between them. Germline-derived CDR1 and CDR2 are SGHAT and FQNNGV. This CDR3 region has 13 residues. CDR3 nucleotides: TGTGCCAGCAGCTTAAAAATACTCACTGAAGCTTTCTTT. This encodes CASSLKILTEAFF.

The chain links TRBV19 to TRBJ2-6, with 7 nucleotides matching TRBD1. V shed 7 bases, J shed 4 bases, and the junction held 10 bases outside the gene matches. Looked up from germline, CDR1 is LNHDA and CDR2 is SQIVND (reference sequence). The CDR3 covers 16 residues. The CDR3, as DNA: TGTGCCAGTAACGACAGGGAATTGGCCGGGGCCAACGTCCTGACTTTC. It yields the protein CASNDRELAGANVLTF.

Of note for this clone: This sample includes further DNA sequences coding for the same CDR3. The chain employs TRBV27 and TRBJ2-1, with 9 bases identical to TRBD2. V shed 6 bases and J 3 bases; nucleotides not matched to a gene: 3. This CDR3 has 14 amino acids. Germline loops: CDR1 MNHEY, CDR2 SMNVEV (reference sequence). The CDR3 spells CASSLTSGYNEQFF. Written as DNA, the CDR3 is TGTGCCAGCAGCCTGACTAGCGGCTACAATGAGCAGTTCTTC.

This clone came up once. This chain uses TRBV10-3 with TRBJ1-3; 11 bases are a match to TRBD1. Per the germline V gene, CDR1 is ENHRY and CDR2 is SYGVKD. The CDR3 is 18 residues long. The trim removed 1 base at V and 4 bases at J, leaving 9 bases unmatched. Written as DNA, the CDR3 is TGTGCCATCAGTGAGTTCCCTCGGACAGGGGGCAAGGGAAACACCATATATTTT. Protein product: CAISEFPRTGGKGNTIYF.

CDR3 in DNA: TGTGCCAGCAGTTTAAGGAAGCAGGGGGTGAACACTGAAGCTTTCTTT. Its translation is CASSLRKQGVNTEAFF. This rearrangement joins TRBV27 to TRBJ1-1, with 7 positions matching TRBD1. This CDR3 contains 16 residues. Germline V gene lookup returns CDR1 MNHEY and CDR2 SMNVEV (reference sequence). With 2 bases clipped from V and 0 bases from J, the junction kept 6 bases outside the gene matches.

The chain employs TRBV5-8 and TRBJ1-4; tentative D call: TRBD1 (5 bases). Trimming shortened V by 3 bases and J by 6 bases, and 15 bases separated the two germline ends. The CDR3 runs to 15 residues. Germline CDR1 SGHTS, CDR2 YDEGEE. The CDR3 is CASSSPGTFDEKLFF. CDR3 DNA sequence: TGTGCCAGCAGCTCCCCGGGGACTTTTGATGAAAAACTGTTTTTT.

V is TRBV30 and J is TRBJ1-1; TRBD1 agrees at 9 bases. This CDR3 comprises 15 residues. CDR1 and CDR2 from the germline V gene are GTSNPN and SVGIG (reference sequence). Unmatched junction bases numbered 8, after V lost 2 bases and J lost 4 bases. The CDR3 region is CAWSSPGTGSTEAFF. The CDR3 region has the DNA TGTGCCTGGAGTTCCCCCGGGACAGGGAGCACTGAAGCTTTCTTT.

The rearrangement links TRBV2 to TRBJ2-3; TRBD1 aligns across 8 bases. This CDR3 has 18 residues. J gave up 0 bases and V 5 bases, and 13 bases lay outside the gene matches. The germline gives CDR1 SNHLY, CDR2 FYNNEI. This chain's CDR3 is CASSRRTGTDGSTDTQYF. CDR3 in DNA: TGTGCCAGCAGTAGAAGGACAGGGACAGATGGTAGCACAGATACGCAGTATTTT.

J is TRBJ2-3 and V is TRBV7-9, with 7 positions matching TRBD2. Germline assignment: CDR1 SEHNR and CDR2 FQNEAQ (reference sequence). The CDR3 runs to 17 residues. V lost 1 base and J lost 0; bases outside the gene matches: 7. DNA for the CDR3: TGTGCCAGCAGCTTAGGGCTAGCGGCCACTAGCACAGATACGCAGTATTTT. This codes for CASSLGLAATSTDTQYF.

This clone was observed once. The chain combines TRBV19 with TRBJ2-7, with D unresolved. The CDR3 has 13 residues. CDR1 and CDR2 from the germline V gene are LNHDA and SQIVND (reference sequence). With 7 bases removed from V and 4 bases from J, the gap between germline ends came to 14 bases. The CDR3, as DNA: TGTGCCAGTATTACGAGGAAGGGATACGAGCAGTACTTC. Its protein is CASITRKGYEQYF.

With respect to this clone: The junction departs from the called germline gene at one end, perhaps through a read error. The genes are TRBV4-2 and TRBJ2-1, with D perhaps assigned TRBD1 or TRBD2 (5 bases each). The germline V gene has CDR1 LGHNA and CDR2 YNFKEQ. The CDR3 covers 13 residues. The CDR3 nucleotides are TGTGCCAGCAGCGTAAGTGGGGGACCCACAACGATCTTC. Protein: CASSVSGGPTTIF.

As DNA, the CDR3 is TGCGCCAGCAGCCAAAGACCCAGCACAGATACGCAGTATTTT. It specifies CASSQRPSTDTQYF. V is TRBV4-3 and J is TRBJ2-3; D unresolved. The CDR3 is 14 residues long. Between the trimmed V and J ends, which lost 2 bases and 0 bases, there was a span of 6 bases. CDR1 and CDR2 from the germline V gene are LGHNA and YSLEER.

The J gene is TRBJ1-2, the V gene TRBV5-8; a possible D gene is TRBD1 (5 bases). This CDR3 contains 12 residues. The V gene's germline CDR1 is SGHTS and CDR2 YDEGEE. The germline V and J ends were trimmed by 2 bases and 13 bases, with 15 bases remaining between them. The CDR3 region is CASSLGVTARTF. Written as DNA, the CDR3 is TGTGCCAGCAGCTTAGGGGTGACTGCGCGCACCTTC.